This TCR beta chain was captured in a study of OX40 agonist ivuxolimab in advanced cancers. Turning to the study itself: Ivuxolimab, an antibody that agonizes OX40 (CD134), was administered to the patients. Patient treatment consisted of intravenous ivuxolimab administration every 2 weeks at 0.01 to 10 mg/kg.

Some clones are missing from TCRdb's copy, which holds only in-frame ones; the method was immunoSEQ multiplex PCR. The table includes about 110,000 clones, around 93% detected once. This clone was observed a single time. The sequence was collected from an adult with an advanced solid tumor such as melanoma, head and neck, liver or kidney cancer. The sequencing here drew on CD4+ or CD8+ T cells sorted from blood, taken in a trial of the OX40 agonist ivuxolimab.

This CDR3 reads CASSLVENTGELFF. The CDR3 DNA is TGTGCCAGCAGCTTAGTGGAAAACACCGGGGAGCTGTTTTTT. The chain uses TRBV7-2 and TRBJ2-2; no clear D. The germline gives CDR1 SGHTA, CDR2 FQGNSA. This CDR3 has 14 residues. The germline V and J ends were trimmed by 1 base and 2 bases, with 5 bases remaining between them.